Reported below is one TCR beta chain. These data belong to a study of blood T cell repertoires in COVID-19. The data were produced by immunoSEQ multiplex PCR, yet TCRdb's version contains in-frame clones alone and is incomplete. The sample holds 110,000 or so clones, 81% seen once. V was cut by 4 bases and J by 11 bases, with 18 bases left in between. Germline V gives CDR1 SNHLY, CDR2 FYNNEI. The CDR3 is 14 amino acids. Sequencing input: peripheral blood. This chain connects TRBV2 to TRBJ1-5; the D gene is possibly TRBD1 (5 bases). The clonotype was recovered from an elderly man with acute or convalescent COVID-19. CDR3 region: CASSVGALDPAQHF. CDR3 sequence (DNA): TGTGCCAGCAGTGTTGGGGCCTTAGACCCGGCCCAGCATTTT. Together with reference TRBV2 and TRBJ1-5, the CDR3 gives the full variable domain: EPEVTQTPSHQVTQMGQEVILRCVPISNHLYFYWYRQILGQKVEFLVSFYNNEISEKSEIFDDQFSVERPDGSNFTLKIRSTKLEDSAMYFCASSVGALDPAQHFGDGTRLSIL.